These 27 T cell receptor beta chains came from one sample sequenced in a study of cytomegalovirus exposure and HLA in healthy donors. Assay: immunoSEQ multiplex PCR; the TCRdb copy retains only in-frame clones and omits some. The sample has about 62,000 clones; 95% are singletons. Sequences were obtained from PBMCs. Receptors were obtained from a woman between 18 and 29 years old in good health and CMV-seropositive.

V and J are TRBV5-1 and TRBJ1-1; 8 nucleotides match TRBD1. Germline-derived CDR1 and CDR2 are SGHRS and YFSETQ. Losses at the gene ends were 0 bases for V and 4 bases for J; bases not matched to a gene: 8. There are 16 residues in the CDR3. CDR3 region: CASSLGDRGWSTEAFF. DNA for the CDR3: TGCGCCAGCAGCTTGGGAGACAGGGGTTGGAGCACTGAAGCTTTCTTT.

The table lists this clone with a count of one. This chain connects TRBV27 to TRBJ1-6; tentative D call: TRBD1 (5 bases). Trimming stripped 3 bases from V and 5 bases from J, with 11 bases between. The V gene's germline CDR1 is MNHEY and CDR2 SMNVEV (reference sequence). The CDR3 runs to 15 residues. CDR3 sequence (DNA): TGTGCCAGCAGTTTGGAGGGGTTTAATAATTCACCCCTCCACTTT. It encodes CASSLEGFNNSPLHF.

V is TRBV5-1 and J is TRBJ2-1, with 12 bases identical to TRBD2. J was trimmed by 6 bases and V by 4 bases; bases with no gene match: 11. Germline lookup yields CDR1 SGHRS and CDR2 YFSETQ. CDR3 length: 17 amino acids. The chain's CDR3 is CASSLGLAGIWGNEQFF. CDR3 DNA sequence: TGCGCCAGCAGCCTAGGACTAGCGGGAATTTGGGGCAATGAGCAGTTCTTC. The full variable domain, rest sourced from reference TRBV5-1 and TRBJ2-1, is KAGVTQTPRYLIKTRGQQVTLSCSPISGHRSVSWYQQTPGQGLQFLFEYFSETQRNKGNFPGRFSGRQFSNSRSEMNVSTLELGDSALYLCASSLGLAGIWGNEQFFGPGTRLTVL.

V and J are TRBV7-9 and TRBJ1-1; D is possibly TRBD1 (5 bases). Trimming took off 3 bases at V and 0 bases at J, with 11 bases between the two ends. Germline lookup yields CDR1 SEHNR and CDR2 FQNEAQ (reference sequence). The CDR3 is 15 residues long. The chain's CDR3 is CASSFGSRVNTEAFF. The CDR3 coding sequence is TGTGCCAGCAGCTTCGGATCCAGGGTGAACACTGAAGCTTTCTTT.

CDR3 amino acids: CASSFVSGSTDTQYF. The CDR3 DNA reads TGCGCCAGCAGCTTCGTCAGCGGGAGCACAGATACGCAGTATTTT. The rearrangement joins TRBV5-1 to TRBJ2-3; D may be TRBD2 (6 bases). Per the germline V gene, CDR1 is SGHRS and CDR2 is YFSETQ. Trimming shortened V by 2 bases and J by 0 bases, and 10 bases separated the two germline ends. CDR3 length: 15 residues.

This clone was detected once. The chain uses TRBV2 and TRBJ2-1; D gene uncertain. This CDR3 spans 14 amino acids. V lost 7 bases and J lost 4, with 14 bases in between. CDR1 and CDR2 from the germline V gene are SNHLY and FYNNEI. In DNA, the CDR3 is TGTGCCAGCACCCTGGTGCCTCGGTACAATGAGCAGTTCTTC. Translation: CASTLVPRYNEQFF.

This chain uses TRBV5-1 with TRBJ2-5, with D possibly being TRBD2 (6 bases). V dropped 3 bases and J dropped 4 bases, with 10 bases sitting between them. CDR1 is SGHRS and CDR2 is YFSETQ in the germline V gene. The CDR3 spans 13 residues. The CDR3 DNA reads as TGCGCCAGCAGCTCCGGACTAATAGAGACCCAGTACTTC. Translated: CASSSGLIETQYF.

The V call is TRBV7-3, the J call TRBJ2-5; D is perhaps TRBD1 (6 bases). The CDR3 loop spans 14 amino acids. Germline CDR1 is SGHTA and CDR2 is FQGTGA. Deletions cut 4 bases from V and 5 bases from J, with 14 bases between. The CDR3 coding sequence is TGTGCCAGCAGCTCCTCAGGGGTTAGGGAGACCCAGTACTTC. Translating gives CASSSSGVRETQYF.

The chain links TRBV10-2 to TRBJ2-3, with 7 bases that match TRBD2. The CDR3 is 16 residues long. Germline V gene data show CDR1 as WSHSY and CDR2 as SAAADI. J gave up 4 bases and V 8 bases, and 15 bases lay outside the gene matches. For the CDR3, the DNA is TGCGCCAGCGAAAGATCTGGCGGGAGAAGGTCAGATACGCAGTATTTT. It codes for CASERSGGRRSDTQYF.

The J gene is TRBJ1-2, the V gene TRBV28; TRBD1 agrees at 8 bases. V trimming: 4 bases; J trimming: 8 bases; junction bases outside the gene matches: 15. The CDR3 has 16 amino acids. Germline V gene sequence: CDR1 MDHEN, CDR2 SYDVKM. The CDR3 bases are TGTGCCAGCAGTTCCGGCCCCCCGGGACAGGTCGGAGGCTACACCTTC. Translating it yields CASSSGPPGQVGGYTF.

J is TRBJ2-7 and V is TRBV7-9, with 9 bases lining up with TRBD2. V trimming: 5 bases; J trimming: 2 bases; junction bases outside the gene matches: 7. Germline loops: CDR1 SEHNR, CDR2 FQNEAQ (reference sequence). The CDR3 runs 15 residues. Here the CDR3 DNA reads TGTGCCAGCAGCCGACTAGCGGAACGAACCTACGAGCAGTACTTC. Its protein is CASSRLAERTYEQYF.

The gene calls are TRBV9 and TRBJ2-1, with a tentative D call TRBD2 (6 bases). The CDR3 length is 15 residues. Germline lookup yields CDR1 SGDLS and CDR2 YYNGEE. Trimming cost V 1 base and J 0 bases, with 8 bases left between them. As DNA, the CDR3 is TGTGCCAGCAGCGTAATGGGGGGCTCCTACAATGAGCAGTTCTTC. It translates to CASSVMGGSYNEQFF.

The chain has TRBV30 and TRBJ1-5; TRBD1 might be the D (5 bases). CDR3 length: 13 residues. Germline assignment: CDR1 GTSNPN and CDR2 SVGIG (reference sequence). Trimming stripped 3 bases from V and 6 bases from J, with 12 bases between. CDR3 in DNA: TGTGCCTGGAGCCCAGGGATGAGTCAGCCCCAGCATTTT. Residues: CAWSPGMSQPQHF.

This chain connects TRBV7-2 to TRBJ2-1; no clear D. CDR3 size: 15 residues. V was pared by 2 bases and J by 1 base, with 9 bases between. Germline-derived CDR1 and CDR2 are SGHTA and FQGNSA. The CDR3 DNA reads as TGTGCCAGCAGCTTACCTAGGCCTTCCTACAATGAGCAGTTCTTC. The encoded protein is CASSLPRPSYNEQFF.

This sequence joins TRBV10-3 and TRBJ1-1; no firm D call. The CDR3 runs to 15 residues. V was pared by 2 bases and J by 0 bases, with 10 bases between. CDR1 is ENHRY and CDR2 is SYGVKD in the germline V gene. The CDR3 reads CAISEVVTLNTEAFF. CDR3 DNA: TGTGCCATCAGTGAGGTCGTGACACTGAACACTGAAGCTTTCTTT.

This clone has a single count. This chain joins TRBV4-2 and TRBJ1-2, with 8 bases matching TRBD1. This CDR3 spans 15 amino acids. CDR1 is LGHNA, CDR2 YNFKEQ, per germline. Unmatched junction bases numbered 5, after V lost 3 bases and J lost 2 bases. The CDR3: CASSQGTGDNYGYTF. CDR3 DNA sequence: TGTGCCAGCAGCCAGGGGACAGGAGACAACTATGGCTACACCTTC.

The chain combines TRBV5-6 with TRBJ2-3, with TRBD1 identical over 8 bases. From germline, CDR1 is SGHDT and CDR2 YYEEEE. The CDR3 consists of 15 residues. The V gene end was trimmed by 3 bases and the J gene end by 1 base; junction bases not matched to a gene: 4. The CDR3 reads CASSSGQAGTDTQYF. The CDR3, as DNA: TGTGCCAGCAGCTCGGGACAGGCGGGCACAGATACGCAGTATTTT.

The chain recombines TRBV7-6 with TRBJ2-3; TRBD2 might be the D (6 bases). CDR3 length: 19 amino acids. Germline V gene data show CDR1 as SGHVS and CDR2 as FNYEAQ. Trimming removed 5 bases from V and 4 bases from J, with 28 bases in between. The CDR3 here is CASSAPGRTGVGAPDTQYF. The CDR3 DNA sequence: TGTGCCAGCAGCGCGCCCGGCAGGACGGGAGTTGGCGCCCCAGATACGCAGTATTTT.

The chain uses TRBV30 and TRBJ1-3; possible D gene TRBD1, 5 bases. Germline V CDR1 and CDR2: GTSNPN, SVGIG (reference sequence). The CDR3 spans 15 residues. Between the trimmed V and J ends, which lost 1 base and 2 bases, there was a span of 12 bases. CDR3 residues: CAWSAMGGAGNTIYF. The DNA of the CDR3 is TGTGCCTGGAGTGCCATGGGGGGGGCTGGAAACACCATATATTTT. Full variable domain (outside the CDR3, taken from reference TRBV30 and TRBJ1-3): SQTIHQWPATLVQPVGSPLSLECTVEGTSNPNLYWYRQAAGRGLQLLFYSVGIGQISSEVPQNLSASRPQDRQFILSSKKLLLSDSGFYLCAWSAMGGAGNTIYFGEGSWLTVV.

This rearrangement joins TRBV29-1 to TRBJ2-5; D gene uncertain. The CDR3 extends over 10 amino acids. The germline V gene has CDR1 SQVTM and CDR2 ANQGSEA. Between the trimmed V and J ends, which lost 6 bases and 5 bases, there was a span of 7 bases. CDR3 in DNA: TGCAGCGTGGCCTGGGAGACCCAGTACTTC. Protein sequence: CSVAWETQYF.

The rearrangement uses TRBV19 and TRBJ2-1, with 7 bases that match TRBD2. The germline V gene has CDR1 LNHDA and CDR2 SQIVND (reference sequence). V lost 5 bases, J lost 10 bases, and 8 bases stayed unmatched. CDR3 length: 13 amino acids. The CDR3 nucleotides read TGTGCCAGTAGTGCCTCCAGCGGGAACGAGCAGTTCTTC. It yields the protein CASSASSGNEQFF.

The chain recombines TRBV28 with TRBJ1-5, with a possible D match to TRBD1 (5 bases). Trimming left V 8 bases short and J 4 bases short, with 15 bases between. Germline V gene sequence: CDR1 MDHEN, CDR2 SYDVKM. The CDR3 spans 14 residues. The CDR3 region has the DNA TGTGCCAGCGGGAGGGGAAGCGGTAATCAGCCCCAGCATTTT. Translated: CASGRGSGNQPQHF. The full variable domain, in which reference TRBV28 and TRBJ1-5 provide the parts outside the CDR3, is DVKVTQSSRYLVKRTGEKVFLECVQDMDHENMFWYRQDPGLGLRLIYFSYDVKMKEKGDIPEGYSVSREKKERFSLILESASTNQTSMYLCASGRGSGNQPQHFGDGTRLSIL.

The chain has TRBV27 and TRBJ1-4; 10 nucleotides match TRBD1. This CDR3 has 15 amino acids. Germline CDR1 is MNHEY and CDR2 is SMNVEV (reference sequence). V was pared by 1 base and J by 8 bases, with 4 bases of the junction left unmatched. The CDR3 sequence: CASSLYRDRGEKLFF. CDR3 DNA: TGTGCCAGCAGTTTATACCGGGACAGGGGCGAAAAACTGTTTTTT.

This clone was picked up a small number of times. The V and J genes are TRBV15 and TRBJ2-7, with D perhaps TRBD1 (6 bases). The CDR3 consists of 17 residues. Between the trimmed V and J ends, which lost 1 base and 3 bases, there was a span of 19 bases. The germline CDR1 and CDR2 sequences are LNHNV and YYDKDF (reference sequence). The CDR3 region is CATSRVPGHREIYEQYF. As DNA, the CDR3 is TGTGCCACCAGCAGAGTCCCAGGGCACAGGGAGATCTACGAGCAGTACTTC.

The rearrangement links TRBV10-2 to TRBJ1-2; the D is unclear. Trimming removed 2 bases at V and 4 bases at J, with 8 bases between. Germline V CDR1 and CDR2: WSHSY, SAAADI. The CDR3 contains 13 residues. The CDR3 loop is CASSEVEAYGYTF. The DNA for the CDR3 is TGCGCCAGCAGTGAGGTAGAGGCCTATGGCTACACCTTC.

The chain links TRBV28 to TRBJ1-1; 7 bases are shared with TRBD1. The CDR3 spans 15 residues. The trim removed 1 base at V and 5 bases at J, leaving 7 bases unmatched. The germline V gene has CDR1 MDHEN and CDR2 SYDVKM. CDR3 nucleotide sequence: TGTGCCAGCAGTTTATACAAGGGGGCGGGAACTGAAGCTTTCTTT. Residues: CASSLYKGAGTEAFF.

The rearrangement joins TRBV27 to TRBJ2-7, with D unclear. CDR3 size: 15 residues. Trimming left V 5 bases short and J 5 bases short, with 19 bases between. Germline CDR1 reads MNHEY; CDR2 reads SMNVEV (reference sequence). The CDR3 is CASSTRVSPTHEQYF. The CDR3 coding sequence is TGTGCCAGCAGTACCCGGGTTTCTCCTACTCACGAGCAGTACTTC.